One sample yielded the 8 T cell receptor beta chains listed below, sequenced in a study of Ad26.COV2.S vaccination and SARS-CoV-2 variants. Sample treatment: roughly 19 received Ad26.COV2.S at low or high dose, single or two shots; several received placebo; per-sample allocation not given. Specimens were obtained on day 63 following the first vaccine or placebo injection. Sequenced by immunoSEQ multiplex PCR; TCRdb stores in-frame clones only, minus some. The repertoire holds some 240,000 clones, around nine tenths seen once, with roughly 3% in the top ten. The source material was peripheral blood, sampled in a trial of Ad26.COV2.S vaccine versus placebo. The receptors come from a person aged 18-60 years who received the Ad26.COV2.S COVID-19 vaccine or a placebo.

V and J are TRBV6-5 and TRBJ1-6; 9 bases map to TRBD1. There are 15 residues in the CDR3. The J segment lost 9 bases and the V segment lost 1 base, leaving 4 bases of the junction unmatched. Germline V gives CDR1 MNHEY, CDR2 SVGAGI. The CDR3 here is CASSYYGQGISPLHF. The CDR3, as DNA: TGTGCCAGCAGTTACTACGGACAGGGGATTTCACCCCTCCACTTT.

The chain employs TRBV5-5 and TRBJ1-1; D unresolved. The CDR3 extends over 14 amino acids. CDR1 is SGHKS, CDR2 YYEKEE, per germline (reference sequence). Trimming stripped 4 bases from V and 1 base from J, with 11 bases between. The DNA of the CDR3 is TGTGCCAGCAGCCCGAGGCCGCGGAACACTGAAGCTTTCTTT. Protein product: CASSPRPRNTEAFF.

This clone was found a few times. The chain employs TRBV6-6 and TRBJ2-7; TRBD1 or TRBD2 may be the D gene (6 bases each). Trimming pared 0 bases from V and 10 bases from J, leaving 13 bases between. Per the germline V gene, CDR1 is MNHNY and CDR2 is SVGAGI (reference sequence). The CDR3 has 13 residues. For the CDR3, the DNA is TGTGCCAGCAGTTACTCTTCCGGGGGCCGCCAGTACGTC. It is translated as CASSYSSGGRQYV.

The chain couples TRBV7-9 to TRBJ2-4; TRBD2 aligns across 8 bases. Germline values: CDR1 SEHNR, CDR2 FQNEAQ (reference sequence). The CDR3 is 15 amino acids. V lost 2 bases, J lost 2 bases, and 2 bases stayed unmatched. The CDR3 sequence: CASSLPGGTKNIQYF. As DNA, the CDR3 is TGTGCCAGCAGCTTACCGGGAGGGACCAAAAACATTCAGTACTTC.

This clone was recorded only once. V and J are TRBV10-3 and TRBJ1-2; TRBD1 agrees at 8 bases. Germline trimming cut 3 bases from V and 3 bases from J; bases unmatched to any gene: 6. The CDR3 loop spans 15 amino acids. Looked up from germline, CDR1 is ENHRY and CDR2 is SYGVKD. CDR3 in DNA: TGTGCCATCAGTGATCGACAGGGGAAGGACTATGGCTACACCTTC. Translated: CAISDRQGKDYGYTF.

The rearrangement uses TRBV6-2 or TRBV6-3 and TRBJ1-2; D call uncertain. Germline V gene lookup returns CDR1 MNHEY and CDR2 SVGEGT. V lost 5 bases to trimming and J lost 2 bases, with 18 bases between them. The CDR3 sequence is 16 residues long. CDR3 in DNA: TGTGCCAGCAGTCACCCGGGCCCTCCCGAAAACTATGGCTACACCTTC. Its translation is CASSHPGPPENYGYTF.

V is TRBV28 and J is TRBJ1-3; D gene unclear. Trimming took 3 bases from V and 1 from J, leaving 7 bases between them. The length of the CDR3 is 14 residues. CDR1 is MDHEN, CDR2 SYDVKM, per germline. The CDR3 sequence is CASSLIQSGNTIYF. The CDR3, as DNA: TGTGCCAGCAGTTTGATTCAGTCTGGAAACACCATATATTTT.

The chain recombines TRBV5-1 with TRBJ1-4; no reliable D call. Germline assignment: CDR1 SGHRS and CDR2 YFSETQ. V was cut by 1 base and J by 3 bases, with 4 bases left in between. CDR3 length: 13 amino acids. The DNA for the CDR3 is TGCGCCAGCAGCTTGTTGCCTAATGAAAAACTGTTTTTT. Translating it yields CASSLLPNEKLFF.